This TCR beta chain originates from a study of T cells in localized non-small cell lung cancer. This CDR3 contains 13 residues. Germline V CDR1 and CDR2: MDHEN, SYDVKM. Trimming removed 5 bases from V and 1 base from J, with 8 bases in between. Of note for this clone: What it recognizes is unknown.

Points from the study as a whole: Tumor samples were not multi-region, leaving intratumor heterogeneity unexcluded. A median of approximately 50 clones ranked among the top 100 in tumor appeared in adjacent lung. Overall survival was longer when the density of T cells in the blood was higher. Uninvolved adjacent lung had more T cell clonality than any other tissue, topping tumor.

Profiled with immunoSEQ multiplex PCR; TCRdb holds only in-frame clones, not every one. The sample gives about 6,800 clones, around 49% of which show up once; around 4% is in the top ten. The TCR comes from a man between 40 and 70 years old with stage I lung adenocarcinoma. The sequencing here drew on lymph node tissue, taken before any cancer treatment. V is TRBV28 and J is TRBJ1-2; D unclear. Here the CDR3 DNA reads TGTGCCAGCAGTACCGACAATAACTATGGCTACACCTTC. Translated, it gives CASSTDNNYGYTF.